The 10 T cell receptor beta chains below come from one sample, sequenced in a study of blood T cells in healthy people across ages (dated by TCRdb to about 2015). Library method: 5' RACE. The instrument was an Illumina HiSeq 2500. The second PCR ran for about 6 to 11 cycles and used a J-beta primer mix along with a sample-barcoded 5' primer. The public reads were reanalyzed by TCRdb: fastp trimming at Q25, MiXCR alignment, in-frame beta chains only. Under each unique CDR3 protein, matching rows form one entry showing the most common genes and DNA. In this sample the table shows some 1.5 million distinct CDR3 sequences, roughly 28% of which occur a single time. The ten largest clonotypes hold roughly 8% of the sample. The sequenced sample was blood. The source of these receptors is a woman aged 30 to 39 in good health.

In its sample, this clonotype was seen a few times. One junction end does not reproduce the germline sequence, and a read error may be involved. This chain connects TRBV2 to TRBJ2-7; D call uncertain. The CDR3 length is 15 residues. Germline loops: CDR1 SNHLY, CDR2 FYNNEI. The CDR3 protein is CASNEPQDLSYEQYF. CDR3 DNA sequence: TGTGCCAGCAATGAACCCCAGGATCTCTCCTACGAGCAGTACTTC.

V gene TRBV7-9 combines with J gene TRBJ2-1; D gene unclear. CDR1 and CDR2 from the germline V gene are SEHNR and FQNEAQ (reference sequence). The V end was cut by 7 bases, the J end by 7 bases, with 14 bases between. The CDR3 sequence is 13 residues long. As DNA, the CDR3 is TGTGCCAGCAATCGTCTCCTGGAGAATGAGCAGTTCTTC. Amino acid sequence: CASNRLLENEQFF.

As concerns this clonotype: This may be a read error: a much more frequent sequence differs by one nucleotide. This sequence joins TRBV6-1 and TRBJ1-2; 10 positions match TRBD1. Trimming at V came to 6 bases and at J to 4 bases, leaving 5 bases not matched to a gene. Germline V gene sequence: CDR1 MNHNS, CDR2 SASEGT. There are 14 residues in the CDR3. The CDR3: CASSDRGRGYGYTF. The CDR3 region has the DNA TGTGCCAGCAGCGACAGGGGGCGAGGCTATGGCTACACCTTC.

Notes on this clonotype: A much larger clone lies a single base off, so this may be a read error. This chain connects TRBV7-2 to TRBJ2-1; no clear D. The CDR3 totals 13 residues. With 1 base removed from V and 10 bases from J, the gap between germline ends came to 11 bases. Germline CDR1 is SGHTA and CDR2 is FQGNSA. The CDR3 coding sequence is TGTGCCAGCAGCTTAGGTATGGCCTACGAGCAGTTCTTC. The encoded protein is CASSLGMAYEQFF.

This clonotype showed up just a few times. The chain combines TRBV29-1 with TRBJ2-1, with D unclear. The end of the DNA fits TRBJ2-7 better, so the J call may be wrong. The CDR3 loop spans 12 amino acids. The germline gives CDR1 SQVTM, CDR2 ANQGSEA. As DNA, the CDR3 is TGCAGCGGGGCAGCCTCCTACAATGAGCAGTACTTC. Translation gives CSGAASYNEQYF.

This clonotype showed up just once. This may be a read error: a much more frequent sequence differs by one nucleotide. V gene TRBV10-1 combines with J gene TRBJ2-3, with 12 nucleotides matching TRBD2. The CDR3 contains 15 residues. V was pared by 3 bases and J by 5 bases, with 3 bases of the junction left unmatched. Looked up from germline, CDR1 is WNHNN and CDR2 is SYGVQD (reference sequence). CDR3 DNA: TGCGCCAGCAGTGATCCTAGCGGGGGGGTAGATACGCAGTATTTT. Amino acids: CASSDPSGGVDTQYF.

This clonotype showed up just a few times. The V gene is TRBV10-3, the J gene TRBJ1-5; D is uncertain. Trimming removed 3 bases from V and 7 bases from J, with 10 bases in between. The CDR3 loop spans 13 amino acids. Germline values: CDR1 ENHRY, CDR2 SYGVKD. The CDR3 protein is CAISELEVQPQHF. CDR3 nucleotide sequence: TGTGCCATCAGTGAACTGGAGGTCCAGCCCCAGCATTTT.

In its sample, this clonotype was seen a few times. V is TRBV5-1 and J is TRBJ1-5, with D unclear. Germline CDR1 reads SGHRS; CDR2 reads YFSETQ. V was cut by 0 bases and J by 0 bases, with 10 bases left in between. The CDR3 consists of 16 residues. The CDR3 region has the DNA TGCGCCAGCAGCTTGGATGGGTCAGCTAGCAATCAGCCCCAGCATTTT. It translates to CASSLDGSASNQPQHF.

In its sample, this clonotype was seen a few times. The chain employs TRBV6-6 and TRBJ2-7, with 8 bases that match TRBD1. The germline gives CDR1 MNHNY, CDR2 SVGAGI (reference sequence). With V trimmed by 3 bases and J by 2 bases, 6 bases remained unmatched. The CDR3 is made up of 15 amino acids. CDR3 in amino acids: CASSYRQGKTYEQYF. DNA for the CDR3: TGTGCCAGCAGTTATCGACAGGGGAAGACCTACGAGCAGTACTTC.

The V gene is TRBV5-1, the J gene TRBJ2-5; TRBD1 is a possible D gene (6 bases). The DNA matches TRBJ2-7 better at its end, which makes the J call doubtful. CDR3 length: 14 residues. In germline, CDR1 is SGHRS, CDR2 YFSETQ. The CDR3 DNA sequence: TGCGCCAGCAGCTCTACAGGGAGAGGTGACGAGCAGTACTTC. As protein: CASSSTGRGDEQYF.